This TCR beta chain was profiled in a study of read filtering for tumor transcriptome and immune sequencing. Whole-study findings and limits: Single-read clonotypes: about 81.9% of IR-seq clonotypes (roughly 4% of reads), 74.6% of RNA-seq clonotypes (around 45% of reads). IR-seq and RNA-seq agreed better without single-read clonotypes.

This library used roughly 400 ng RNA and molecular barcoded adaptors spanning alpha/delta and beta/gamma chains. TCRdb passed the reads through MiXCR, listing each CDR3 protein once. The sample gives roughly 130,000 distinct CDR3 sequences, over 10% of which show up once; roughly 11% is in the top ten. This clonotype was seen many times. Antigen: not known. The sequence derives from a donor over 35 with multiple myeloma. Material for sequencing was a population of CD138-negative cells sorted from bone marrow.

DNA of the CDR3: TGCAGTGCCCCCAAGCGCCGGGAGGGCCTGGATACGCAGTATTTT. It encodes CSAPKRREGLDTQYF. The chain is built from TRBV20-1 and TRBJ2-3; 8 bases are shared with TRBD2. Germline-derived CDR1 and CDR2 are DFQATT and SNEGSKA (reference sequence). Unmatched junction bases numbered 14, after V lost 6 bases and J lost 6 bases. CDR3 length equals 15 residues.